Listed below are T cell receptor beta chains from one sample, sequenced in a study of early T cells in non-severe SARS-CoV-2 infection. A single record per CDR3 protein comes from TCRdb applying MiXCR to the 5' RACE reads. The table records 20,000 to 25,000 distinct CDR3 sequences, less than 5.5% of them present only once. The sample consisted of whole blood. These receptors came from an adult who was a healthcare worker with PCR-confirmed SARS-CoV-2 infection or an uninfected control (not recorded which). CDR3s include the opening cysteine and the closing phenylalanine or tryptophan. D genes are given only for firm matches. Size tells how often a clone was seen (once, few, many) or the class of an expanded clone, and some rows leave it out.

D,V,size,J,DNA,CDR3
.,TRBV6-1,many,TRBJ1-2,TGTGCCAGCAGTGAAGTCGGGATTCTTAACTATGGCTACACCTTC,CASSEVGILNYGYTF
.,TRBV7-3,many,TRBJ2-3,TGTGCCAGCAGCCCCGGCGGCTCCCACACAGATACGCAGTATTTT,CASSPGGSHTDTQYF
.,TRBV20-1,few,TRBJ2-1,TGCAGTGCTAGCATTGGGACAACCAACAATGAGCAGTTCTTC,CSASIGTTNNEQFF
TRBD2,TRBV6-5,.,TRBJ2-1,TGTGCCAGCAGTCACGGGGGGGATCCCTCCTACAATGAGCAGTTCTTC,CASSHGGDPSYNEQFF
TRBD1,TRBV11-2,.,TRBJ2-7,TGTGCCAGCACCCCTCGGCCGGGACAGGGAGCCTACGAGCAGTACTTC,CASTPRPGQGAYEQYF
.,TRBV5-5,few,TRBJ2-5,TGTGCCAGCAGCCCCATAACCAGCGAGAAAGGAGAGACCCAGTACTTC,CASSPITSEKGETQYF
TRBD2,TRBV20-1,many,TRBJ2-7,TGCAGTGCTAAGCTAGCGGGTACCTACGAGCAGTACTTC,CSAKLAGTYEQYF
.,TRBV5-4,.,TRBJ2-2,TGTGCCAGCAGCTTGGCTCAGGAAAACACCGGGGAGCTGTTTTTT,CASSLAQENTGELFF
.,TRBV19,many,TRBJ2-2,TGTGCCAGTAGTATGCCGGGGCCTAACACCGGGGAGCTGTTTTTT,CASSMPGPNTGELFF
TRBD1,TRBV7-8,many,TRBJ1-1,TGTGCCAGCAGCAAACAGGGGGCGGACACTGAAGCTTTCTTT,CASSKQGADTEAFF
.,TRBV10-1,few,TRBJ1-4,TGCGCCAGTCAGAGAAGTTCTAATGAAAAACTGTTTTTT,CASQRSSNEKLFF
.,TRBV7-9,many,TRBJ1-6,TGTGCCAGCACCCTGACCGAAAGGGTTGGGTATAATTCACCCCTCCACTTT,CASTLTERVGYNSPLHF
.,TRBV18,few,TRBJ1-2,TGTGCCAGCTCACCCGATCAGGGCCTAAGGGGCTACACCTTC,CASSPDQGLRGYTF
.,TRBV6-2/TRBV6-3,.,TRBJ2-7,TGTGCCAGCGGTCGACAGGCTCCCTACGAGCAGTACTTC,CASGRQAPYEQYF
.,TRBV5-5,many,TRBJ2-7,TGTGCCAGCAGCCTGGGTTTTACAGGAGTAGGTTACGAGCAGTACTTC,CASSLGFTGVGYEQYF
.,TRBV7-2,.,TRBJ2-5,TGTGCCAGCAGCTTAGACGGCGTTGGGAGTCAAGAGACCCAGTACTTC,CASSLDGVGSQETQYF
.,TRBV29-1,.,TRBJ2-2,TGCAGCGTTGAAGACTTGGGGAACACCGGGGAGCTGTTTTTT,CSVEDLGNTGELFF
TRBD1,TRBV6-2/TRBV6-3,many,TRBJ1-1,TGTGCCAGCAGTCCCCACAGGGGAGGAAACACTGAAGCTTTCTTT,CASSPHRGGNTEAFF
.,TRBV6-2/TRBV6-3,few,TRBJ1-2,TGTGCCAGCAGTTACGGTCAGGTCTATGGCTACACCTTC,CASSYGQVYGYTF
.,TRBV2,many,TRBJ1-4,TGTGCCAGCAGTGAACGGGACTACGCCGCTAATGAAAAACTGTTTTTT,CASSERDYAANEKLFF
.,TRBV6-4,few,TRBJ2-1,TGTGCCAGCAGTCCCCAGCCACACAGCTCCTACAATGAGCAGTTCTTC,CASSPQPHSSYNEQFF
.,TRBV28,medium-sized,TRBJ1-3,TGTGCCAGCAGGACCGCCAGGCAAGGAAACACCATATATTTT,CASRTARQGNTIYF
.,TRBV10-1,few,TRBJ1-5,TGCGCCAGCAGTGAATTTAGCAATCAGCCCCAGCATTTT,CASSEFSNQPQHF
.,TRBV11-2,many,TRBJ2-7,TGTGCCAGCAGCTTAGAAGTGGGACCCTCGGAGTACTTC,CASSLEVGPSEYF
TRBD1,TRBV12-3/TRBV12-4,few,TRBJ2-7,TGTGCCAGCAGCACCCAGGGACAGTCTTGGCACGAGCAGTACTTC,CASSTQGQSWHEQYF
TRBD1,TRBV7-3,.,TRBJ2-3,TGTGCCAGCAGCGCCCGACAGGGGGCAGATACGCAGTATTTT,CASSARQGADTQYF
.,TRBV10-3,many,TRBJ1-5,TGTGCCATCAGTGAGGGACTTAGCAATCAGCCCCAGCATTTT,CAISEGLSNQPQHF
TRBD2,TRBV12-3/TRBV12-4,many,TRBJ2-3,TGTGCCAGCAGTCTCTCGGGGGGGGCCGGCACAGATACGCAGTATTTT,CASSLSGGAGTDTQYF
TRBD2,TRBV18,many,TRBJ2-1,TGTGCCAGCTCACCATTTAGCGGGGGACCCAATGAGCAGTTCTTC,CASSPFSGGPNEQFF
.,TRBV20-1,few,TRBJ2-5,TGCAGTGCTAGTGGGGCAGACCAAGAGACCCAGTACTTC,CSASGADQETQYF
TRBD2,TRBV7-2,many,TRBJ2-7,TGTGCCAGCAGCTCTAGCGGGGGAGGCTACGAGCAGTACTTC,CASSSSGGGYEQYF
.,TRBV20-1,medium-sized,TRBJ2-7,TGCAGTGCTAGAGACCCCATTTCTGCCTACGAGCAGTACTTC,CSARDPISAYEQYF
.,TRBV5-1,many,TRBJ1-4,TGCGCCAGCAGCCACTCGACAGAAAGTAATGAAAAACTGTTTTTT,CASSHSTESNEKLFF
.,TRBV28,medium-sized,TRBJ2-1,TGTGCCAGTAAACGAGGGAGCTCCTACAATGAGCAGTTCTTC,CASKRGSSYNEQFF
.,TRBV10-3,many,TRBJ2-5,TGTGCCATCAGTGAGTCGGGACCAGCGATGGCCCAGTACTTC,CAISESGPAMAQYF
TRBD1,TRBV18,.,TRBJ1-1,TGTGCCAGCTCCCCCGGACAGGGCCCTGAAGCTTTCTTT,CASSPGQGPEAFF
.,TRBV11-2,many,TRBJ2-7,TGTGCCAGCAGCCCCGTATCCACGGGGAGGGAGCAGTACTTC,CASSPVSTGREQYF
.,TRBV7-7,few,TRBJ2-5,TGTGCTAGCAGTTCTGGACAGTGGGAGACCCAGTACTTC,CASSSGQWETQYF
TRBD1,TRBV10-3,many,TRBJ1-1,TGTGCCAGCTTGGACAGGGAAACTGAAGCTTTCTTT,CASLDRETEAFF
.,TRBV5-1,many,TRBJ2-3,TGCGCCAGCAGCTTGGTTGGAATAGCAGATACGCAGTATTTT,CASSLVGIADTQYF